The 25 T cell receptor beta chains listed next were all sequenced from one sample in a study of cytomegalovirus exposure and HLA in healthy donors. The PCR made use of 60 Vbeta and 13 Jbeta primers. The repertoire was sequenced with immunoSEQ multiplex PCR; TCRdb's copy has only in-frame clones and lacks some. The sample consists of 150,000 to 200,000 clones, 76% of them appearing once. The sample comprised PBMCs. These receptor sequences come from a male donor in good health and CMV-seronegative.

The genes are TRBV28 and TRBJ1-5; D perhaps matches TRBD1 (6 bases). Germline CDR1 MDHEN, CDR2 SYDVKM. Deletions cut 10 bases from V and 0 bases from J, with 22 bases between. The CDR3 totals 17 residues. In DNA, the CDR3 is TGTGCCATCGAAGGGCTCTCGCAGGGGCCTAGCAATCAGCCCCAGCATTTT. Translated: CAIEGLSQGPSNQPQHF.

This clone was picked up one time. This chain links TRBV7-3 with TRBJ1-2; D might be TRBD1 (6 bases). In germline, CDR1 is SGHTA, CDR2 FQGTGA. Between the trimmed V and J ends, which lost 6 bases and 8 bases, there was a span of 16 bases. CDR3 length: 13 residues. The CDR3 region has the DNA TGTGCCAGCAGTTACGGACAGTTTGAGGGCTACACCTTC. Translation gives CASSYGQFEGYTF.

The rearrangement joins TRBV23-1 to TRBJ2-7; tentative D call: TRBD1 (5 bases). TRBV23-1 is an ORF, with its function uncertain. V was cut by 3 bases and J by 4 bases, with 10 bases left in between. This CDR3 has 13 amino acids. The CDR3 region has the DNA TGCGCCAGCAGTCATTGGACACTATACGAGCAGTACTTC. Its protein is CASSHWTLYEQYF.

This chain links TRBV6-1 with TRBJ2-3, with TRBD2 matching 8 bases. CDR3 size: 15 residues. Looked up from germline, CDR1 is MNHNS and CDR2 is SASEGT. V gave up 4 bases and J gave up 1 base; unmatched junction bases: 4. Written as DNA, the CDR3 is TGTGCCAGCAGTGTAAGCGGGGGCCGCACAGATACGCAGTATTTT. This encodes CASSVSGGRTDTQYF.

This sequence joins TRBV30 and TRBJ2-1; weak D call: TRBD2 (6 bases). V was clipped by 5 bases and J by 8 bases, with 13 bases between them. There are 12 residues in the CDR3. Germline loops: CDR1 GTSNPN, CDR2 SVGIG (reference sequence). The CDR3 loop is CAWGDWGDEQFF. In nucleotides, the CDR3 is TGTGCCTGGGGGGATTGGGGGGATGAGCAGTTCTTC.

This clone came up a few times. The genes are TRBV7-9 and TRBJ1-2; 9 bases are shared with TRBD1. Germline values: CDR1 SEHNR, CDR2 FQNEAQ (reference sequence). This CDR3 contains 16 residues. V shed 4 bases, J shed 4 bases, and the junction held 10 bases outside the gene matches. DNA of the CDR3: TGTGCCAGCAGCTCCGGACAGGGGAGGATTACCTATGGCTACACCTTC. It codes for CASSSGQGRITYGYTF. The full variable domain, with the rest looked up from reference TRBV7-9 and TRBJ1-2, is DTGVSQNPRHKITKRGQNVTFRCDPISEHNRLYWYRQTLGQGPEFLTYFQNEAQLEKSRLLSDRFSAERPKGSFSTLEIQRTEQGDSAMYLCASSSGQGRITYGYTFGSGTRLTVV.

This clone occurred a few times. V and J are TRBV29-1 and TRBJ2-1; D is unclear. The CDR3 loop spans 14 amino acids. The germline V gene has CDR1 SQVTM and CDR2 ANQGSEA. Deletions cut 3 bases from V and 5 bases from J, with 14 bases between. The CDR3: CSVDEPSLNNEQFF. In DNA form, the CDR3 reads TGCAGCGTTGATGAACCCTCTCTAAACAATGAGCAGTTCTTC.

This chain connects TRBV11-1 to TRBJ1-3, with 7 bases lining up with TRBD1. V lost 4 bases, J lost 0 bases, and 6 bases stayed unmatched. The CDR3 extends over 16 amino acids. Per germline, CDR1 SGHAT and CDR2 FQDESV (reference sequence). The DNA for the CDR3 is TGTGCCAGCAGCTCCCGGACAGGCCCCTCTGGAAACACCATATATTTT. The encoded protein is CASSSRTGPSGNTIYF.

This clone was seen just once. The DNA of the CDR3 is TGTGCCAGCAGGCTCCTGACGGGACTCACAGATACGCAGTATTTT. Amino acids: CASRLLTGLTDTQYF. The chain couples TRBV6-6 to TRBJ2-3; tentative D call: TRBD2 (6 bases). Trimming shortened V by 6 bases and J by 2 bases, and 15 bases separated the two germline ends. This CDR3 contains 15 residues. Germline CDR1 reads MNHNY; CDR2 reads SVGAGI (reference sequence).

This clone appeared a few times. The chain recombines TRBV5-5 with TRBJ2-3, with 8 nucleotides matching TRBD1. This CDR3 spans 15 amino acids. The trim removed 6 bases at V and 3 bases at J, leaving 9 bases unmatched. Germline V CDR1 and CDR2: SGHKS, YYEKEE (reference sequence). Here the CDR3 reads CASIRSGQVTDTQYF. The CDR3 DNA reads as TGTGCCAGCATCAGGTCGGGACAGGTAACAGATACGCAGTATTTT.

The rearrangement joins TRBV28 to TRBJ1-1, with a tentative D call TRBD1 (6 bases). This CDR3 is 14 amino acids long. Per the germline V gene, CDR1 is MDHEN and CDR2 is SYDVKM. Between the trimmed V and J ends, which lost 5 bases and 3 bases, there was a span of 13 bases. The CDR3 spells CASSTANRDTEAFF. Here the CDR3 DNA reads TGTGCCAGCAGTACAGCAAACAGGGACACTGAAGCTTTCTTT.

The J gene is TRBJ1-1, the V gene TRBV7-9; D not resolved. Per germline, CDR1 SEHNR and CDR2 FQNEAQ (reference sequence). This CDR3 contains 14 residues. V lost 5 bases to trimming and J lost 3 bases, with 13 bases between them. The DNA for the CDR3 is TGTGCCAGCAGCCCAAACCCCAGGCACACTGAAGCTTTCTTT. It translates to CASSPNPRHTEAFF.

The DNA for the CDR3 is TGTGCCAGCAGGGAGGGGGCCAGTTCACCCCTCCACTTT. Translating gives CASREGASSPLHF. The chain recombines TRBV6-1 with TRBJ1-6, with 7 bases that match TRBD1. The V segment lost 6 bases and the J segment 9 bases; nucleotides outside the gene matches: 5. The CDR3 covers 13 residues. CDR1 MNHNS and CDR2 SASEGT come from the germline V gene.

The chain carries TRBV9 and TRBJ1-3; TRBD1 is a possible D gene (5 bases). Germline loops: CDR1 SGDLS, CDR2 YYNGEE. The V gene lost 2 bases and the J gene lost 5 bases, with 17 bases spanning the gap. CDR3 length equals 16 residues. In nucleotides, the CDR3 is TGTGCCAGCAGCGTTCCCCCCACAGGCCCAAGAAACACCATATATTTT. Translation: CASSVPPTGPRNTIYF.

V is TRBV11-2 and J is TRBJ2-1; D gene ambiguous. The CDR3 extends over 14 amino acids. Trimming shortened V by 10 bases and J by 7 bases, and 20 bases separated the two germline ends. Germline CDR1 SGHAT, CDR2 FQNNGV. CDR3 bases: TGTGCCACCCAAAACGGGTTGATGGAAAATGAGCAGTTCTTC. It yields the protein CATQNGLMENEQFF.

Details on this clone: The sample contains more than one DNA sequence encoding this CDR3. The genes are TRBV11-1 and TRBJ2-6, with 9 bases aligning to TRBD1. The germline gives CDR1 SGHAT, CDR2 FQDESV (reference sequence). V trimming: 5 bases; J trimming: 3 bases; junction bases outside the gene matches: 5. This CDR3 region has 16 residues. The CDR3 DNA is TGTGCCAGCAGCCGTGGGACAGGGAGTGGGGCCAACGTCCTGACTTTC. Translated: CASSRGTGSGANVLTF.

The V and J genes are TRBV15 and TRBJ2-1; D might be TRBD1 (6 bases). The CDR3 covers 15 residues. Germline lookup yields CDR1 LNHNV and CDR2 YYDKDF (reference sequence). Between the trimmed V and J ends, which lost 0 bases and 9 bases, there was a span of 15 bases. The CDR3 reads CATSRDLKGVGEQFF. The CDR3 DNA reads TGTGCCACCAGCAGAGATCTGAAGGGGGTAGGTGAGCAGTTCTTC. The full variable domain, with the rest looked up from reference TRBV15 and TRBJ2-1, is DAMVIQNPRYQVTQFGKPVTLSCSQTLNHNVMYWYQQKSSQAPKLLFHYYDKDFNNEADTPDNFQSRRPNTSFCFLDIRSPGLGDTAMYLCATSRDLKGVGEQFFGPGTRLTVL.

CDR3 in amino acids: CASSFEATGFNEQYF. CDR3 coding DNA: TGTGCCAGCAGCTTCGAGGCGACAGGGTTCAACGAGCAGTACTTC. This chain uses TRBV11-2 with TRBJ2-7; TRBD1 matches 7 bases. CDR1 and CDR2 from the germline V gene are SGHAT and FQNNGV. The CDR3 runs to 15 residues. V gave up 3 bases and J gave up 5 bases; unmatched junction bases: 10.

V usage is TRBV7-2 and J usage is TRBJ2-4; 7 bases are shared with TRBD1. The CDR3 runs to 13 residues. Germline trimming cut 5 bases from V and 6 bases from J; bases unmatched to any gene: 4. Germline V gives CDR1 SGHTA, CDR2 FQGNSA. CDR3 residues: CASSPRTGNIQYF. CDR3 nucleotide sequence: TGTGCCAGCAGCCCCCGGACAGGAAACATTCAGTACTTC.

This chain connects TRBV19 to TRBJ2-5; the D is unclear. The CDR3 extends over 13 amino acids. Trimming cost V 1 base and J 4 bases, with 7 bases left between them. The germline CDR1 and CDR2 sequences are LNHDA and SQIVND (reference sequence). CDR3 loop: CASSIVGSETQYF. The CDR3 DNA is TGTGCCAGTAGTATAGTCGGGTCAGAGACCCAGTACTTC.

The chain joins TRBV19 to TRBJ2-2; D may be TRBD1 (5 bases). Per the germline V gene, CDR1 is LNHDA and CDR2 is SQIVND (reference sequence). Trimming removed 3 bases at V and 4 bases at J, with 9 bases between. This CDR3 is built from 14 residues. CDR3 coding DNA: TGTGCCAGTAGTATCCAGGGCCCCACCGGGGAGCTGTTTTTT. As protein: CASSIQGPTGELFF.

The chain has TRBV5-1 and TRBJ2-3, with D perhaps TRBD2 (6 bases). V lost 3 bases and J 3 bases, leaving 14 bases between the germline ends. This CDR3 region has 15 residues. Germline CDR1 is SGHRS and CDR2 is YFSETQ. The CDR3 DNA sequence: TGCGCCAGCAGCTCAGGACTCCGGGAGACAGATACGCAGTATTTT. Protein product: CASSSGLRETDTQYF.

This clone was seen more than once but under ten times. V is TRBV15 and J is TRBJ2-7; TRBD1 aligns across 10 bases. V dropped 5 bases and J dropped 5; count of bases not matched to a gene: 9. This CDR3 spans 15 amino acids. CDR1 is LNHNV, CDR2 YYDKDF, per germline (reference sequence). CDR3 coding DNA: TGTGCCACCAGCGGGAGGAGGACAGGGGGGAACGAGCAGTACTTC. Translation gives CATSGRRTGGNEQYF.

This clone came up once. The chain joins TRBV6-4 to TRBJ2-1, with D tentatively TRBD2 (5 bases). In germline, CDR1 is MRHNA, CDR2 SNTAGT. The V end was cut by 0 bases, the J end by 1 base, with 16 bases between. The CDR3 contains 18 residues. CDR3 DNA: TGTGCCAGCAGTGACTCGACGGCTCTTCGCGGGTCCTACAATGAGCAGTTCTTC. Protein sequence: CASSDSTALRGSYNEQFF.

The chain employs TRBV11-2 and TRBJ2-7, with 8 bases identical to TRBD2. Germline CDR1 reads SGHAT; CDR2 reads FQNNGV. The V and J ends lost 2 bases and 4 bases, in that order; junction bases with no gene match: 13. This CDR3 comprises 17 residues. The CDR3 DNA reads TGTGCCAGCAGCTTAAGTGCGGGCGCGGGGGGCATATACGAGCAGTACTTC. It translates to CASSLSAGAGGIYEQYF.